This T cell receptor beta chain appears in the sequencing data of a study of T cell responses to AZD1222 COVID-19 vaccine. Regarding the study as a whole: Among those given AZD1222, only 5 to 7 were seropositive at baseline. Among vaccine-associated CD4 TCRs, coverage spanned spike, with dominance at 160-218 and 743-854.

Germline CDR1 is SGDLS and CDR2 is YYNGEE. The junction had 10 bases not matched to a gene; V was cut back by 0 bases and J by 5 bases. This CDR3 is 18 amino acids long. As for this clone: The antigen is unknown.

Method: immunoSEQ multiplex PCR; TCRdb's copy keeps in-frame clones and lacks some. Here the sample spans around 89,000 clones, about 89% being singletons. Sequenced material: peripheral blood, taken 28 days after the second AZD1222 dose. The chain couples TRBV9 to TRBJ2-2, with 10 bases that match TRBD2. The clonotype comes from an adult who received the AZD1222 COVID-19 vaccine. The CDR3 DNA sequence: TGTGCCAGCAGCGTAGCTACGAGGAGCGGGGGGGCGACCGGGGAGCTGTTTTTT. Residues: CASSVATRSGGATGELFF.